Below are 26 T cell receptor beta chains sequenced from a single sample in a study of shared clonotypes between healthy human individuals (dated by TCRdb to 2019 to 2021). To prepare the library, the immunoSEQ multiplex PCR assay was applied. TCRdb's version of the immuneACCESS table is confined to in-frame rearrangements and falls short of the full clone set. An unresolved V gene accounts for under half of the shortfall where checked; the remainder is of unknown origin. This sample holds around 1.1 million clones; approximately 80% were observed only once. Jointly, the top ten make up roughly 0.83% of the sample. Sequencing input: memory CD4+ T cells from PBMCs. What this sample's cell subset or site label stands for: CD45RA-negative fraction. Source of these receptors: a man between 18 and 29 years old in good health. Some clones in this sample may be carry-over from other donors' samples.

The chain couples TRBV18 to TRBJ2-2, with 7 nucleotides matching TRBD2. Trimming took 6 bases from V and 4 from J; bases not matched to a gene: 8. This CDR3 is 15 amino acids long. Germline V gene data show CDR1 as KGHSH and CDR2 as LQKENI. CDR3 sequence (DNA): TGTGCCAGCTCCCAGACCTGGGGGGGCACCGGGGAGCTGTTTTTT. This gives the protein CASSQTWGGTGELFF. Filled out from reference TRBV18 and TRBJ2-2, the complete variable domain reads NAGVMQNPRHLVRRRGQEARLRCSPMKGHSHVYWYRQLPEEGLKFMVYLQKENIIDESGMPKERFSAEFPKEGPSILRIQQVVRGDSAAYFCASSQTWGGTGELFFGEGSRLTVL.

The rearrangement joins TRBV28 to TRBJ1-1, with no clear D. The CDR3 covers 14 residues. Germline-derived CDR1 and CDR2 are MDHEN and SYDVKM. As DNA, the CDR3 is TGTGCTACCCGGGCCCCAGGCGCCCACACTGAAGCTTTCTTT. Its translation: CATRAPGAHTEAFF.

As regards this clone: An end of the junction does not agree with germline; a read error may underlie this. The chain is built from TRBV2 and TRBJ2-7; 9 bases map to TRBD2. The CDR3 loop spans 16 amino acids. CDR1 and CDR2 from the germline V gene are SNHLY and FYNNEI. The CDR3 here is CASTTAGGRGSSEQYF. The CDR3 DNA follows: TGTGCCAGCACTACGGCCGGCGGGAGGGGATCCTCCGAGCAGTACTTC.

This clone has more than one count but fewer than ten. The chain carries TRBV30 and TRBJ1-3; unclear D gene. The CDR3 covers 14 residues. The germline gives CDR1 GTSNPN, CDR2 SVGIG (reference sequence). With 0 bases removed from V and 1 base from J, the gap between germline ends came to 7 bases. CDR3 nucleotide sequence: TGTGCCTGGAGTGTATCTGTTTCTGGAAACACCATATATTTT. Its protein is CAWSVSVSGNTIYF.

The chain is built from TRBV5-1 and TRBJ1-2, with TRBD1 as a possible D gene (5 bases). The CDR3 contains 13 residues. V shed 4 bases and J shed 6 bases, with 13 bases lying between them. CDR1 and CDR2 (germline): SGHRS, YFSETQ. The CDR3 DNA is TGCGCCAGCAGCCCGACCCTAGGGGATGGCTACACCTTC. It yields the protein CASSPTLGDGYTF.

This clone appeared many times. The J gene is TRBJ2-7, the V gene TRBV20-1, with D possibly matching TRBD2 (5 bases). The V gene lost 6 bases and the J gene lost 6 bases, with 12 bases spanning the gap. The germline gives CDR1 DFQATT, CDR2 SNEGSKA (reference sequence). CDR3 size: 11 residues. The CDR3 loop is CSAHGVREQYF. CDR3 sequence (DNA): TGCAGTGCCCACGGGGTTCGCGAGCAGTACTTC.

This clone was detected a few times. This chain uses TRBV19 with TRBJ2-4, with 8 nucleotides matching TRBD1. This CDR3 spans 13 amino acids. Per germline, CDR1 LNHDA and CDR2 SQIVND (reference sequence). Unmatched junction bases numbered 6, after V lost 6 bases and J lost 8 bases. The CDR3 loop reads CASSSGTGYIQYF. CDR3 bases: TGTGCCAGTAGCTCCGGGACAGGATACATTCAGTACTTC.

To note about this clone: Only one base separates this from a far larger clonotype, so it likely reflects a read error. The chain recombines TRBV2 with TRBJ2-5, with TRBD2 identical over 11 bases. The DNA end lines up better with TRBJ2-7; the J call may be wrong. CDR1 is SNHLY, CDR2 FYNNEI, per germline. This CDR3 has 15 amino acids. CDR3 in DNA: TGTGCCACACCCGAGGCTAGCGGGAGGTCCTACGAGCAGTACTTC. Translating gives CATPEASGRSYEQYF.

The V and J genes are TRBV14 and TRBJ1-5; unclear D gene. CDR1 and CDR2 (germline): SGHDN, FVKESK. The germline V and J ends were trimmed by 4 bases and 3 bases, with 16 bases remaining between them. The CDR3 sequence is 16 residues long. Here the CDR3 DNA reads TGTGCCAGCAGCCCCAAATTTAAAAATGTCAATCAGCCCCAGCATTTT. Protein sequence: CASSPKFKNVNQPQHF.

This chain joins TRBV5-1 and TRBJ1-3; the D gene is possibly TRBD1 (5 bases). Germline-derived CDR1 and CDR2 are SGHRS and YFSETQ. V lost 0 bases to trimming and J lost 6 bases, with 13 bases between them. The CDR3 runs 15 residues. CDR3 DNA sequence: TGCGCCAGCAGCTTGGTGGAGGGGCTTGAAAACACCATATATTTT. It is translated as CASSLVEGLENTIYF.

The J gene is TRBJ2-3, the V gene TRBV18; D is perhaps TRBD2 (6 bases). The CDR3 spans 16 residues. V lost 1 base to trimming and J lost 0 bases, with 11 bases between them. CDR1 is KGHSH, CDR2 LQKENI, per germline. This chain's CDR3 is CASSPLGGMSTDTQYF. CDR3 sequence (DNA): TGTGCCAGCTCACCACTGGGGGGTATGAGCACAGATACGCAGTATTTT.

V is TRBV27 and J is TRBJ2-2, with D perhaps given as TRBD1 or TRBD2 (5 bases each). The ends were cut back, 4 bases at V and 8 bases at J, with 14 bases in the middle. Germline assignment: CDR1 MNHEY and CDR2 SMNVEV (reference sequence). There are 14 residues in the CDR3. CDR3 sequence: CASSSPGRRGELFF. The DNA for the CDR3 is TGTGCCAGCAGTTCTCCGGGACGGCGGGGGGAGCTGTTTTTT.

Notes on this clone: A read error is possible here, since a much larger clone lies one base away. The CDR3 nucleotides are TGTGCCAGCAGTTACTCGGGACAGGTGAACACTGAAGCTTTCTTT. Its protein product is CASSYSGQVNTEAFF. The gene calls are TRBV6-6 and TRBJ1-1, with 8 bases aligning to TRBD1. J was trimmed by 0 bases and V by 0 bases; bases with no gene match: 0. Germline V gives CDR1 MNHNY, CDR2 SVGAGI (reference sequence). The CDR3 extends over 15 amino acids.

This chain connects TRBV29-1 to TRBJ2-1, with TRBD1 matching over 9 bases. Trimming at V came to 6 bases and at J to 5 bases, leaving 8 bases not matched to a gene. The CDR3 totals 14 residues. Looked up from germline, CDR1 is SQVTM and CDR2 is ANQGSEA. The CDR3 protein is CSVPPGQGHNEQFF. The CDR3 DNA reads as TGCAGCGTGCCCCCGGGACAGGGCCACAATGAGCAGTTCTTC.

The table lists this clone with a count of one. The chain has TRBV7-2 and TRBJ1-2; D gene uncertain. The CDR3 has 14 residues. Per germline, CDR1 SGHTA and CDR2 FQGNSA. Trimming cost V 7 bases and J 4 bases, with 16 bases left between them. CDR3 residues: CASTGTRAGYGYTF. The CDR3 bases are TGTGCCAGCACCGGTACCCGGGCGGGCTATGGCTACACCTTC. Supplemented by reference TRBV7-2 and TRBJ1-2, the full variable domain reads GAGVSQSPSNKVTEKGKDVELRCDPISGHTALYWYRQSLGQGLEFLIYFQGNSAPDKSGLPSDRFSAERTGGSVSTLTIQRTQQEDSAVYLCASTGTRAGYGYTFGSGTRLTVV.

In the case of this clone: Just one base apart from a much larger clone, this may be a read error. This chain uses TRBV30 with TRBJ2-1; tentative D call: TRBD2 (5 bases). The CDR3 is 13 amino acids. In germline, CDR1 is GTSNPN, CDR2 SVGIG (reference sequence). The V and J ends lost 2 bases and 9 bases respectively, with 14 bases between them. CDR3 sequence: CAWSWASTVEQFF. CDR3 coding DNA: TGTGCCTGGAGTTGGGCTAGCACAGTTGAGCAGTTCTTC.

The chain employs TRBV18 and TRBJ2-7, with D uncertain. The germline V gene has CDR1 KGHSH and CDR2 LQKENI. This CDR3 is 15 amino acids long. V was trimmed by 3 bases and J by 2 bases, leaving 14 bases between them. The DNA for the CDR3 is TGTGCCAGCTCACCCTTTCAGGCAGGTACCTACGAGCAGTACTTC. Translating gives CASSPFQAGTYEQYF.

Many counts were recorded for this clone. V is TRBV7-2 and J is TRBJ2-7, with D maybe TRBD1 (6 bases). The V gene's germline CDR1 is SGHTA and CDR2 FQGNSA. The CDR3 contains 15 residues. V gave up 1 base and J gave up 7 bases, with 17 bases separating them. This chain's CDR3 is CASSLVWTAGAEQYF. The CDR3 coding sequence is TGTGCCAGCAGCTTAGTTTGGACAGCCGGAGCGGAGCAGTACTTC.

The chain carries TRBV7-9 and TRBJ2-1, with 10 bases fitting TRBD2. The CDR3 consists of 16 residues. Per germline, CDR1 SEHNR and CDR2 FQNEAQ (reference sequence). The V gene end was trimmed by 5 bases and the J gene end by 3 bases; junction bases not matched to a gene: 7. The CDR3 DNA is TGTGCCAGCAGCCCCGTGGGACTAGCGAACTACAATGAGCAGTTCTTC. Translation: CASSPVGLANYNEQFF. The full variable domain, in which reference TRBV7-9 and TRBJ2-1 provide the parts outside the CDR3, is DTGVSQNPRHKITKRGQNVTFRCDPISEHNRLYWYRQTLGQGPEFLTYFQNEAQLEKSRLLSDRFSAERPKGSFSTLEIQRTEQGDSAMYLCASSPVGLANYNEQFFGPGTRLTVL.

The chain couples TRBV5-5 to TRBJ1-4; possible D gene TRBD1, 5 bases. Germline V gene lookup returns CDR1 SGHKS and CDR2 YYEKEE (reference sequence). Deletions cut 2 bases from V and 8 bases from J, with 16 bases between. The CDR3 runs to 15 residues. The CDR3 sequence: CASSFRDFPLEKLFF. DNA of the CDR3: TGTGCCAGCAGCTTCCGGGACTTTCCTCTAGAAAAACTGTTTTTT.

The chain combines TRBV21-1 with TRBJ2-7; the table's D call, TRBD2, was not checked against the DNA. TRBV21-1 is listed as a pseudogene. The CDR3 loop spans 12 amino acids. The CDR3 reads CAIFIPSYEQYF. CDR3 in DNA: TGTGCCATCTTTATCCCTTCCTACGAGCAGTACTTC.

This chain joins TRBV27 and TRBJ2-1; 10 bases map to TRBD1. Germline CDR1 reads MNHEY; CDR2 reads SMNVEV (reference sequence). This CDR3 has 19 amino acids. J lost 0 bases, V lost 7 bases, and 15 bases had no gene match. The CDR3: CASKRTGTGVASSYNEQFF. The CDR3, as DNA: TGTGCCAGCAAGAGGACCGGGACAGGGGTCGCCAGCTCCTACAATGAGCAGTTCTTC.

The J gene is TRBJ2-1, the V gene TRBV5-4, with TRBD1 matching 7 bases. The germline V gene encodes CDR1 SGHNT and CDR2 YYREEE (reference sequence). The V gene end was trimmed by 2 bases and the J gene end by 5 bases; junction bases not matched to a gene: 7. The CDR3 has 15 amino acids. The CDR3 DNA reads TGTGCCAGCAGCTTTAGACAGGGCTCTAACAATGAGCAGTTCTTC. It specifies CASSFRQGSNNEQFF.

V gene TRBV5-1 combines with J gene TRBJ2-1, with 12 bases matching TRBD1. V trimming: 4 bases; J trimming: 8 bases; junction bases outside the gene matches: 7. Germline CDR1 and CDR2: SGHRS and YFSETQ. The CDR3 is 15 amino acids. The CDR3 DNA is TGCGCCAGCAGCCTTCTAGGGACAGGGGGCGATGAGCAGTTCTTC. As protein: CASSLLGTGGDEQFF.

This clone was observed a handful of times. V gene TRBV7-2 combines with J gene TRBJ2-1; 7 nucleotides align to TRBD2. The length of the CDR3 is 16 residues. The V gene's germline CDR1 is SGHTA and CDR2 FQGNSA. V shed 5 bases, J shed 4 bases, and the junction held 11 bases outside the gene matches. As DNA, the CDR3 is TGTGCCAGCAGCAGGACCCTGGGAGGGGCATACAATGAGCAGTTCTTC. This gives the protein CASSRTLGGAYNEQFF.

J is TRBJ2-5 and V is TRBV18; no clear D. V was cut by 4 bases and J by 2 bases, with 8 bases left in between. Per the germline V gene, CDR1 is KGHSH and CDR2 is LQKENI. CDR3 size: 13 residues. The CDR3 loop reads CASSLTPQETQYF. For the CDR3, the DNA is TGTGCCAGCTCACTGACGCCACAAGAGACCCAGTACTTC.